This T cell receptor (beta chain) was retrieved from a study of blood T cells in healthy people across ages. The use of a sample-barcoded 5' primer and a J-beta primer mix characterized a second PCR of 7 to 11 cycles. TCRdb independently ran MiXCR on the 5' RACE reads; one entry per CDR3 protein. The sample carries 750,000 or so distinct CDR3 sequences, 20% to 30% recorded once. These same data were also listed under a study on T cells of mothers and their children. That source notes: Relative to unrelated pairs, biologically related mother-child dyads exhibited marginally greater, non-significant overlap.

The sample was blood. This clonotype originated in a boy under 18 in good health.

The CDR3 loop reads CASTPVASELSGANVLTF. CDR3 in DNA: TGTGCCAGCACCCCAGTTGCATCGGAGTTATCTGGGGCCAACGTCCTGACTTTC. The chain couples TRBV9 to TRBJ2-6; no clear D gene. The V end lost 6 bases, the J end lost 1 base, and 20 bases lay between the germline ends. This CDR3 comprises 18 residues. Looked up from germline, CDR1 is SGDLS and CDR2 is YYNGEE.